Listed below are T cell receptor beta chains from one sample, sequenced in a study of cytomegalovirus exposure and HLA in healthy donors. Here immunoSEQ multiplex PCR was the method, and the copy in TCRdb shows in-frame clones only, minus some. The repertoire consists of about 61,000 clones, with around 87% occurring once and the leading ten covering roughly 1.4%. Material: PBMCs. The receptors stem from a man between 18 and 29 years old in good health and CMV-seronegative. Each CDR3 is given with its conserved first and last residue. The order of the fields is V gene, clone size, CDR3 length, D gene, J gene, CDR3 DNA, CDR3 protein. D genes are given only for firm matches. A row's size may be missing; if present it is once, few, many or a size class.

TRBV12-5,NA,12,NA,TRBJ1-2,TGTGCTAGTGGTTTTTCGGGGTATGGCTACACCTTC,CASGFSGYGYTF
TRBV5-6,NA,16,NA,TRBJ1-2,TGTGCCAGCAGCTTGGGTAACAGTTTAGTTAACTATGGCTACACCTTC,CASSLGNSLVNYGYTF
TRBV11-2,NA,15,NA,TRBJ2-3,TGTGCCAGCAGCTTAGATCCGGCCCGCGGCGGTACGCAGTATTTT,CASSLDPARGGTQYF
TRBV6-5,NA,16,TRBD1,TRBJ2-1,TGTGCCAGCAGTTACTCGGGACAGGGGGGAGGTGGTGAGCAGTTCTTC,CASSYSGQGGGGEQFF
TRBV7-9,NA,12,NA,TRBJ1-1,TGTGCCAGCAGCTTATCGGGAGGGGAAGCTTTCTTT,CASSLSGGEAFF
TRBV5-1,NA,14,TRBD1,TRBJ2-7,TGCGCCAGCAGCTTGGGTAGGACAGGGAACGAGCAGTACTTC,CASSLGRTGNEQYF
TRBV6-5,NA,13,TRBD1,TRBJ2-3,TGTGCCAGCAGTTCGAGGGGGCTAGATACGCAGTATTTT,CASSSRGLDTQYF
TRBV27,NA,13,TRBD1,TRBJ2-7,TGTGCCAGCAGACGGACAGGGGCCTACGAGCAGTACTTC,CASRRTGAYEQYF
TRBV28,NA,14,TRBD1,TRBJ2-7,TGTGCCAGCAGTCCCGGGACAGAAGCCTACGAGCAGTACTTC,CASSPGTEAYEQYF
TRBV5-4,NA,17,NA,TRBJ2-1,TGTGCCAGCAGCCGAGGGGGGGGACCGGTCTCCTACAATGAGCAGTTCTTC,CASSRGGGPVSYNEQFF
TRBV28,NA,15,NA,TRBJ1-4,TGTGCCAGCACCTTTAGCTCGGACCAGGGTGAAAAACTGTTTTTT,CASTFSSDQGEKLFF
TRBV6-5,NA,14,NA,TRBJ1-4,TGTGCCAGCAGTCAGGATGCAACTAATGAAAAACTGTTTTTT,CASSQDATNEKLFF
TRBV28,NA,16,NA,TRBJ2-7,TGTGCCAGCACTAGGACTCAGGACAGCCATACCTACGAGCAGTACTTC,CASTRTQDSHTYEQYF
TRBV10-3,NA,12,NA,TRBJ1-2,TGTGCCATCAGTGTGGCCAGCGGAGGGTCCACCTTC,CAISVASGGSTF
TRBV27,NA,14,NA,TRBJ1-2,TGTGCCAGCAGTCCCACGGTTGGGGGCAATGGCTACACCTTC,CASSPTVGGNGYTF
TRBV7-2,NA,12,NA,TRBJ2-7,TGTGCCAGCAGCAGGGGCGCCTACGAGCAGTACTTC,CASSRGAYEQYF
TRBV9,NA,15,NA,TRBJ2-7,TGTGCCAGCAGCGCCCAGGGGCAGAGCTCCTACGAGCAGTACTTC,CASSAQGQSSYEQYF
TRBV28,NA,12,NA,TRBJ1-1,TGTGCCAGCAGTAGGGGGGGAGGTAGAGCTTTCTTT,CASSRGGGRAFF
TRBV6-7,NA,14,NA,TRBJ1-5,TGTGCCAACATTCAGGATTATAGCAATCAGCCCCAGCATTTT,CANIQDYSNQPQHF
TRBV2,few,15,TRBD1,TRBJ2-2,TGTGCCAGCAGTCCCGACAGGGGGAGCACCGGGGAGCTGTTTTTT,CASSPDRGSTGELFF
TRBV14,NA,17,TRBD1,TRBJ2-7,TGTGCCAGCAGCCGAGAGGTCCCGGGACAGGGGGCCTACGAGCAGTACTTC,CASSREVPGQGAYEQYF
TRBV4-2,NA,18,NA,TRBJ1-2,TGTGCCAGCAGCCAAGATCCTTCGCAGGGGTTTAATCCGGATGGCTACACCTTC,CASSQDPSQGFNPDGYTF
TRBV28,NA,15,NA,TRBJ1-6,TGTGCCAGCAGCCCTACTGGACTGGATAATTCACCCCTCCACTTT,CASSPTGLDNSPLHF
TRBV6-5,NA,13,NA,TRBJ2-3,TGTGCCAGCAGTCAGACTAGCACAGATACGCAGTATTTT,CASSQTSTDTQYF
TRBV9,NA,16,NA,TRBJ1-2,TGTGCCAGCAGCCCCCACTCCGGGACTCAATACTATGGCTACACCTTC,CASSPHSGTQYYGYTF
TRBV6-1,NA,14,NA,TRBJ1-4,TGTGCCAGCAGTGAAACGGAGCCTAATGAAAAACTGTTTTTT,CASSETEPNEKLFF
TRBV14,few,14,NA,TRBJ2-3,TGTGCCAGCAGCCAAGGACTGAGCACAGATACGCAGTATTTT,CASSQGLSTDTQYF
TRBV5-4,once,15,TRBD1,TRBJ2-7,TGTGCCAGCAGGGGGCCCGGACAGGGATCCTACGAGCAGTACTTC,CASRGPGQGSYEQYF
TRBV7-9,NA,15,TRBD1,TRBJ2-5,TGTGCCAGCAGCCCCCCCGGGACAGGGAAAGAGACCCAGTACTTC,CASSPPGTGKETQYF
TRBV9,NA,11,NA,TRBJ1-2,TGTGCCAGCAGCGCCGGCTATGGCTACACCTTC,CASSAGYGYTF
TRBV10-3,NA,12,TRBD1,TRBJ1-2,TGTGCCATCAGTGCCAGGGGGTATGGCTACACCTTC,CAISARGYGYTF
TRBV14,NA,16,TRBD1,TRBJ1-2,TGTGCCAGCAGCAGAGCCCCGGACAGGGGGCTAGATGGCTACACCTTC,CASSRAPDRGLDGYTF
TRBV20-1,NA,11,NA,TRBJ2-7,TGCAGTGCTAGGACCGGGGGCGAGCAGTACTTC,CSARTGGEQYF
TRBV30,NA,13,NA,TRBJ2-2,TGTGCCTGGAGCGCTCGTATAGCCGGGGAGCTGTTTTTT,CAWSARIAGELFF
TRBV7-3,NA,13,TRBD1,TRBJ1-6,TGTGCCAGCAGCGTGTACAGGGGTTCACCCCTCCACTTT,CASSVYRGSPLHF
TRBV11-2,NA,18,NA,TRBJ1-1,TGTGCCAGCAGCGATCTACTCACTGCGGACCGGGAATCCACTGAAGCTTTCTTT,CASSDLLTADRESTEAFF
TRBV28,NA,14,NA,TRBJ2-7,TGTGCCAGCAGTTTATTGACTCCTCCCCGGGAGCAGTACTTC,CASSLLTPPREQYF
TRBV2,NA,15,NA,TRBJ2-7,TGTGCCAGCAGCGAGTCCCGACGGGACTCCTACGAGCAGTACTTC,CASSESRRDSYEQYF
TRBV4-2,NA,15,NA,TRBJ2-5,TGTGCCAGCAGCCAAGATCTTCCCTCCCAAGAGACCCAGTACTTC,CASSQDLPSQETQYF
TRBV4-2,NA,16,TRBD1,TRBJ2-7,TGTGCCAGCAGCCAAGATAAGGACAGGGTCATTTACGAGCAGTACTTC,CASSQDKDRVIYEQYF
TRBV28,NA,16,NA,TRBJ1-6,TGTGCCAGCAATCTGAGGGCGGGGGGCAGCAATTCACCCCTCCACTTT,CASNLRAGGSNSPLHF
TRBV7-3,NA,15,TRBD2,TRBJ2-1,TGTGCCAGCAGCTTAACAGCGGGGGGCTACAATGAGCAGTTCTTC,CASSLTAGGYNEQFF
TRBV11-2,NA,13,TRBD1,TRBJ1-2,TGTGCCAGCAGCTTAGGAGGGACAGTTGGCTACACCTTC,CASSLGGTVGYTF
TRBV30,NA,13,NA,TRBJ1-3,TGTGCCTGGAATCGTGACCGGGGAAACCCCATATATTTT,CAWNRDRGNPIYF
TRBV9,few,14,NA,TRBJ2-7,TGTGCCAGCAGCGTGTGGCGGAGGGTTTACGAGCAGTACTTC,CASSVWRRVYEQYF
TRBV5-1,NA,14,NA,TRBJ2-2,TGCGCCAGCAGCTTTACGGGAAACACCGGGGAGCTGTTTTTT,CASSFTGNTGELFF
TRBV5-6,NA,15,NA,TRBJ2-7,TGTGCCAGCAGCCCACCACCGGGATTCTCCTACGAGCAGTACTTC,CASSPPPGFSYEQYF
TRBV27,NA,13,NA,TRBJ2-7,TGTGCCAGCTCCGCGGACTTCGACTACGAGCAGTACTTC,CASSADFDYEQYF
TRBV12-5,NA,14,TRBD1,TRBJ1-5,TGTGCTAGTGGACGGACAGGGGGAGGTCAGCCCCAGCATTTT,CASGRTGGGQPQHF
TRBV5-6,NA,12,NA,TRBJ2-1,TGTGCCAGCAGCCCGGGGATCTTTGAGCAGTTCTTC,CASSPGIFEQFF
TRBV11-3,NA,16,NA,TRBJ2-1,TGTGCCAGCAGCTCCAAAGTCAGGGGATCGTTCAATGAGCAGTTCTTC,CASSSKVRGSFNEQFF
TRBV14,NA,14,NA,TRBJ2-3,TGTGCCAGCAGCCTCCGACAGAGCACAGATACGCAGTATTTT,CASSLRQSTDTQYF
TRBV6-1,NA,14,TRBD1,TRBJ2-5,TGTGCCAGCAGTCAACCTCGGACAGGGGAGACCCAGTACTTC,CASSQPRTGETQYF
TRBV2,few,12,NA,TRBJ1-1,TGTGCCAGCAGTGGGGGGGGAACTGAAGCTTTCTTT,CASSGGGTEAFF
TRBV6-1,NA,14,TRBD1,TRBJ1-6,TGTGCCAGCAGCCCGACAGGGGGCAACTCACCCCTCCACTTT,CASSPTGGNSPLHF
TRBV6-5,NA,14,NA,TRBJ2-5,TGTGCCAGCAGCGCTGGACAGCTCCAAGAGACCCAGCACTTC,CASSAGQLQETQHF
TRBV10-1,NA,16,TRBD1,TRBJ2-3,TGCGCCAGCAGTGATTATTCAGGGGGCGCGGCAGATACGCAGTATTTT,CASSDYSGGAADTQYF
TRBV4-2,few,13,TRBD2,TRBJ2-3,TGTGCCAGCAGCCAAGAAGGCGGGGGTACGCAGTATTTT,CASSQEGGGTQYF